The present T cell receptor (beta chain) was sequenced within a study of blood T cells in healthy people across ages. Findings and caveats of the study: Higher naive T cell percentage went strongly together with higher TCR beta diversity.

The second PCR ran roughly 6 to 11 cycles with a sample-barcoded 5' primer and J-beta primers. TCRdb passed the 5' RACE reads through MiXCR, listing each CDR3 protein once. The sample contains 780,000 or so distinct CDR3 sequences, about 56% of which appear only once. As for this clonotype: Its antigen remains unknown.

With each sample, at least 5 micrograms of total RNA were extracted. The TCR was taken from a middle-aged man in good health. The sequenced sample was blood.

The CDR3 region is CASSQGQGLNQPQHF. The CDR3 nucleotides read TGTGCCAGCAGCCAGGGACAGGGCTTGAATCAGCCCCAGCATTTT. The chain links TRBV4-2 to TRBJ1-5; TRBD1 matches 9 bases. The CDR3 runs 15 residues. V was pared by 3 bases and J by 4 bases, with 4 bases of the junction left unmatched. Germline CDR1 LGHNA, CDR2 YNFKEQ.